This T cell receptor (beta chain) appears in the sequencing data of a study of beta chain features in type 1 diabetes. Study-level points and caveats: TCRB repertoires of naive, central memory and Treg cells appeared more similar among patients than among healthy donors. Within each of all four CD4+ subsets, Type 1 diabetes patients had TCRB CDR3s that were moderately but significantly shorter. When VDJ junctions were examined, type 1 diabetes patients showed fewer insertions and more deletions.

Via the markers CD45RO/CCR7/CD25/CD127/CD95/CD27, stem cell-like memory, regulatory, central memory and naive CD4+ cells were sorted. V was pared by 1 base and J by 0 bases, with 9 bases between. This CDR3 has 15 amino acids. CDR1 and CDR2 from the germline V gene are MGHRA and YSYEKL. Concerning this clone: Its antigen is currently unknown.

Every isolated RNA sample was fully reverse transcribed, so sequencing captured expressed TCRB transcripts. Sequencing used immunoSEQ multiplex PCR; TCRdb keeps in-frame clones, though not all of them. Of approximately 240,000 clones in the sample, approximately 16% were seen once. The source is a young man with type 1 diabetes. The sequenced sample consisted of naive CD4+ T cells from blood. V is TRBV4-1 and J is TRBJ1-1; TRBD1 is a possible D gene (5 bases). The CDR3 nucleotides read TGCGCCAGCAGCCAAGTTTGGACATTGAACACTGAAGCTTTCTTT. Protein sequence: CASSQVWTLNTEAFF.